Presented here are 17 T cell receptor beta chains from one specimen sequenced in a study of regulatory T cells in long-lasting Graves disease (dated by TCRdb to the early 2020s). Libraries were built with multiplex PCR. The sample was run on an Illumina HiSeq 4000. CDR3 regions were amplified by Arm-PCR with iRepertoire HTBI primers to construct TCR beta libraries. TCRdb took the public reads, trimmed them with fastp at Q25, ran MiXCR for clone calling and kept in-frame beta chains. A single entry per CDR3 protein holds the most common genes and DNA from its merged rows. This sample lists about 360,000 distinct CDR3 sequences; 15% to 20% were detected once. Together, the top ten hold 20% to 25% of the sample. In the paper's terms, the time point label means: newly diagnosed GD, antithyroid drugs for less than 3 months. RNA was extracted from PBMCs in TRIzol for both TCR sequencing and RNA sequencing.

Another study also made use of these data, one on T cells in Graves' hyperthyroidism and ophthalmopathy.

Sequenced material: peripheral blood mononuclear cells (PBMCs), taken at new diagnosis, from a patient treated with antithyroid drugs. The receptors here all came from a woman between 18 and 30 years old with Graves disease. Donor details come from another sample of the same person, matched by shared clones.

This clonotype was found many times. The CDR3 region has the DNA TGCGCCAGCAGCCAAGTCTTGCAAGCTGAAGCTTTCTTT. It is translated as CASSQVLQAEAFF. The chain combines TRBV4-1 with TRBJ1-1, with D unclear. The CDR3 spans 13 residues. V dropped 1 base and J dropped 6 bases, with 9 bases sitting between them. Germline values: CDR1 MGHRA, CDR2 YSYEKL.

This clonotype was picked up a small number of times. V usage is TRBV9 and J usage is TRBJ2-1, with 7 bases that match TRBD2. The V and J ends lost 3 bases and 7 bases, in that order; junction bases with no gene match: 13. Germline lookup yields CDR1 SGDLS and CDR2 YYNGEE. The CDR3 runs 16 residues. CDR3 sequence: CASSGGLGGRANEQFF. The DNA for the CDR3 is TGTGCCAGCAGCGGGGGTCTTGGCGGGAGAGCGAATGAGCAGTTCTTC.

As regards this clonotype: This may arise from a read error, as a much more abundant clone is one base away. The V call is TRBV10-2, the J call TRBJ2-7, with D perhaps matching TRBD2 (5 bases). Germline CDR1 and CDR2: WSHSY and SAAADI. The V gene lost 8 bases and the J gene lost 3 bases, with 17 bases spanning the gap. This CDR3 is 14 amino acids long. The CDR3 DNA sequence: TGCGCCAGCCCCACGTACGGGGAAAACTACGAGCAGTACTTC. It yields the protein CASPTYGENYEQYF.

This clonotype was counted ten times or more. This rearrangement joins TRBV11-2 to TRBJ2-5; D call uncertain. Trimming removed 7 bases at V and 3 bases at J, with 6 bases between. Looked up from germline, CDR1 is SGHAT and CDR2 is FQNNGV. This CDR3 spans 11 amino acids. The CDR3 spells CASTEKETQYF. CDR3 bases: TGTGCCAGCACAGAGAAAGAGACCCAGTACTTC.

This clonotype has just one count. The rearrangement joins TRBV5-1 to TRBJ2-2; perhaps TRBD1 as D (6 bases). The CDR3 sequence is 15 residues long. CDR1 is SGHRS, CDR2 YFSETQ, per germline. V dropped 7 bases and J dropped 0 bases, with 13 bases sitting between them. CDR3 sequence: CASRKGHTNTGELFF. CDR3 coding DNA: TGCGCCAGCCGGAAGGGACACACGAACACCGGGGAGCTGTTTTTT.

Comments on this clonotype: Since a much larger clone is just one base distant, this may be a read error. The CDR3 coding sequence is TGTGCCAGCTCACCAGCGGGCGGGGAGTACGAGCAGTACTTC. This translates into CASSPAGGEYEQYF. The chain recombines TRBV18 with TRBJ2-7, with D possibly matching TRBD2 (6 bases). Trimming pared 2 bases from V and 4 bases from J, leaving 12 bases between. This CDR3 spans 14 amino acids. CDR1 KGHSH and CDR2 LQKENI come from the germline V gene.

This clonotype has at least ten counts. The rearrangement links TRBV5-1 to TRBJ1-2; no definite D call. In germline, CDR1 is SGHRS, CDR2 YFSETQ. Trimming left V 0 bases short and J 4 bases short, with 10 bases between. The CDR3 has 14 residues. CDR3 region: CASSLASDAYGYTF. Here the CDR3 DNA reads TGCGCCAGCAGCTTGGCGTCGGATGCCTATGGCTACACCTTC.

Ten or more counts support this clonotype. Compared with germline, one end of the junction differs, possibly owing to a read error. CDR3 coding DNA: TGTGCCAGTAGTTTACAAGGACAGGGAGTAGGCTACACCTTC. The encoded protein is CASSLQGQGVGYTF. The genes are TRBV28 and TRBJ1-2, with 8 bases lining up with TRBD1. Germline V gene sequence: CDR1 MDHEN, CDR2 SYDVKM. The CDR3 spans 14 residues.

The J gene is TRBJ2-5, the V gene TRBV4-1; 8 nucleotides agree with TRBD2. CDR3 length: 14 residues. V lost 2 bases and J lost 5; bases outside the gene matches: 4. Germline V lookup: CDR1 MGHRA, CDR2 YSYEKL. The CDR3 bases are TGCGCCAGCAGCCAATTAGCGGGGCGGGAGACCCAGTACTTC. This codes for CASSQLAGRETQYF.

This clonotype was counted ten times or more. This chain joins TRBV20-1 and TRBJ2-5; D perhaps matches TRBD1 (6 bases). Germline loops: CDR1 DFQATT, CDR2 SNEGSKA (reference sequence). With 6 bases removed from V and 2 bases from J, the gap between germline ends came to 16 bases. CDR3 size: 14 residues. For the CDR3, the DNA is TGCAGTGCCCCTCGGGCAGGGGCACAAGAGACCCAGTACTTC. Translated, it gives CSAPRAGAQETQYF.

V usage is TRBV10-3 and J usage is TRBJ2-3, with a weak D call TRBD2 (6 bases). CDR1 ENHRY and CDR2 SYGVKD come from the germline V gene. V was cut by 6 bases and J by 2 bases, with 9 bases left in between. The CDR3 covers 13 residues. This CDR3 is CAIRWTITDTQYF. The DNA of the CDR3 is TGTGCCATCAGATGGACTATCACAGATACGCAGTATTTT.

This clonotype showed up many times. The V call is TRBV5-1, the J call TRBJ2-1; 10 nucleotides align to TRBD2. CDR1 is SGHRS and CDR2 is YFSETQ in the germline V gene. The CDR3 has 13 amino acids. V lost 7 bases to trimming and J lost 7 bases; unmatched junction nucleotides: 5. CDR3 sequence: CASRASGRNEQFF. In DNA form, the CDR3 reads TGCGCCAGCCGGGCTAGCGGGAGAAATGAGCAGTTCTTC.

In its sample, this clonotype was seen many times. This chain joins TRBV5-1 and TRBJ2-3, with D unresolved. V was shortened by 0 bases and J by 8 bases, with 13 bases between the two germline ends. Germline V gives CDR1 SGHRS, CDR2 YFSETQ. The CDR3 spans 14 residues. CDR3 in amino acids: CASSLGEVGSTQYF. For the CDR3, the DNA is TGCGCCAGCAGCTTGGGAGAGGTAGGAAGTACGCAGTATTTT.

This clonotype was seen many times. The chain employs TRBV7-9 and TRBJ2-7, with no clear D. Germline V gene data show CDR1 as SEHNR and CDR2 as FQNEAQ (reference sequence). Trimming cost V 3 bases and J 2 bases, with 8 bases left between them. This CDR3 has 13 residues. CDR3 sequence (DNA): TGTGCCAGCAGCTTGTATAGTGCCTACGAGCAGTACTTC. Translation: CASSLYSAYEQYF.

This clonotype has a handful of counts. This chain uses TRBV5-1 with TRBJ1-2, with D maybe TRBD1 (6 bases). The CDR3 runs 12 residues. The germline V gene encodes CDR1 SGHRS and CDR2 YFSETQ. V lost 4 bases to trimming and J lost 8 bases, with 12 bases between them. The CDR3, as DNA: TGCGCCAGCAGCCTCCAGGGGAGCGGCTACACCTTC. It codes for CASSLQGSGYTF.

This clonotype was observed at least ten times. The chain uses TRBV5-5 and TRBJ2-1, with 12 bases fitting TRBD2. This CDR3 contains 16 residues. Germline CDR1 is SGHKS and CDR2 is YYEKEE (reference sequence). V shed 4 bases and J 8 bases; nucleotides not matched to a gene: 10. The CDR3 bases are TGTGCCAGCAGCCAGTTACGGACTAGCGGGAAGGATGAGCAGTTCTTC. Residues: CASSQLRTSGKDEQFF.

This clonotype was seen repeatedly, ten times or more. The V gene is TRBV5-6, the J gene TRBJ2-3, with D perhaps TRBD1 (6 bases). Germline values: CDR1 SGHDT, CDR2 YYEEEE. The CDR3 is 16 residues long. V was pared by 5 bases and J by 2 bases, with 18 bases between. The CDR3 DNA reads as TGTGCCAGCAGAACCTTCGGGGACACCTACACAGATACGCAGTATTTT. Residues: CASRTFGDTYTDTQYF.